This T cell receptor beta chain was retrieved from a study of shared T cell receptors in the human thymus (dated by TCRdb to 2020 to 2022). Some background on the complete study: The study investigated the way shared, self-reactive T-cell receptor alpha chains are produced in the human thymus.

The CDR3 runs 14 residues from the cysteine to the phenylalanine. Only the CDR3 region is kept as DNA, spanning 42 bases read in frame from base 1. CDR1 is given as SGDLS and CDR2 as YYNGEE, both from the germline V gene. Trimming at the junction amounts to 3 bases on V and 6 bases on J, and the germline ends lie 14 bases apart. Turning to this clone: The antigen it binds to is not known. No base qualities exist here, and no much larger clone lies one base off it.

Receptor amplification or capture employed the immunoSEQ multiplex PCR assay. TCRdb holds this immuneACCESS table with in-frame rearrangements only. Some clones are missing; in checked studies, unresolved V genes explain under half, and the rest has no known cause. This sample holds 700,000 to 750,000 clones; 75% to 90% were observed only once. Clones ranked in the top ten supply more than 0.008% of the sample. These data also formed part of another study, on human thymus T cells. The second study also describes: Donors were immunologically healthy infants undergoing open corrective cardiac surgery for congenital heart defects in Finland. Thymus tissue was collected as surgical resects that were removed during corrective cardiac surgery. V and J gene segment usage appeared biased in both thymic and peripheral blood repertoires. Highly overlapping thymic TCR repertoires among unrelated individuals were reported in the related research. TCR alpha and beta repertoires from about 8 infant thymus samples and a few related peripheral blood samples were characterized in the study. The infant donors were roughly 7 to 244 days old, and the cohort included six or seven males and a couple of females. Thymocytes were freed from the tissue by mechanical means and kept at -70 degrees C as pellets of roughly 8.5-31 million cells. Genomic DNA was extracted from frozen cell pellets with a QIAsymphony instrument. TCRB and TCRAD loci were amplified from a standardized quantity of quality-controlled genomic DNA using the immunoSEQ multiplex PCR assay. The amplicons covered the V(D)J region and were long enough to include the CDR3 and to identify the V and J genes. The amplicons were sequenced on an Illumina platform via the commercial immunoSEQ service. Primer bias and sequencing errors were corrected using previously described methods, and TCRAD and TCRB definitions followed the IMGT database. The repertoires were analysed using immunoSEQ Analyzer 3.0 and VDJTools for basic statistics, V/J segment usage, diversity estimates, rarefaction and pairwise overlap. Diversity was estimated using the Chao1, ChaoE, Efron-Thisted, Shannon and inverse Simpson indices, and was also estimated on datasets down-sampled to the size of the smallest sample. Repertoire overlap was assessed by strict matching of CDR3 nucleotide sequence, V gene and J gene, and clustering was done by Jaccard-based multidimensional scaling. On average, approximately 860,000 unique TCRB clonotypes were obtained from thymus samples, compared with about 84,000 from blood samples.

This receptor was obtained from a girl under three years old with a congenital heart defect. Donor details come from another sample of the same person, matched by shared clones. The V and J genes are TRBV9 and TRBJ2-3, with a weak D call of TRBD2 (6 bases match). The sequenced material came from thymocytes. The nucleotide sequence is given as TGTGCCAGCAGCGCCCCGGGGGTACTGGATACGCAGTATTTT. Its protein is CASSAPGVLDTQYF.